This TCR beta chain was recorded in a study of identical twins. The trim removed 5 bases at V and 7 bases at J, leaving 4 bases unmatched. The CDR3 totals 14 residues. The germline V gene encodes CDR1 DFQATT and CDR2 SNEGSKA (reference sequence). Template switching (which added a universal primer site) was used, and cDNA carried unique molecular identifiers. TCRdb reprocessed the 5' RACE reads with MiXCR, giving one entry per CDR3 protein. The sample has approximately 700,000 distinct CDR3 sequences; roughly 18% are singletons. This clonotype turned up a few times. These data also formed part of another study, on T cells expressing NK-cell markers.

The sequenced sample was PBMCs. This chain uses TRBV20-1 with TRBJ2-1; 14 bases align to TRBD2. This sequence originates from a woman under 30 in good health. The CDR3 DNA follows: TGCAGTGCTCGACTAGCGGGAGGGCAGAATGAGCAGTTCTTC. This codes for CSARLAGGQNEQFF.